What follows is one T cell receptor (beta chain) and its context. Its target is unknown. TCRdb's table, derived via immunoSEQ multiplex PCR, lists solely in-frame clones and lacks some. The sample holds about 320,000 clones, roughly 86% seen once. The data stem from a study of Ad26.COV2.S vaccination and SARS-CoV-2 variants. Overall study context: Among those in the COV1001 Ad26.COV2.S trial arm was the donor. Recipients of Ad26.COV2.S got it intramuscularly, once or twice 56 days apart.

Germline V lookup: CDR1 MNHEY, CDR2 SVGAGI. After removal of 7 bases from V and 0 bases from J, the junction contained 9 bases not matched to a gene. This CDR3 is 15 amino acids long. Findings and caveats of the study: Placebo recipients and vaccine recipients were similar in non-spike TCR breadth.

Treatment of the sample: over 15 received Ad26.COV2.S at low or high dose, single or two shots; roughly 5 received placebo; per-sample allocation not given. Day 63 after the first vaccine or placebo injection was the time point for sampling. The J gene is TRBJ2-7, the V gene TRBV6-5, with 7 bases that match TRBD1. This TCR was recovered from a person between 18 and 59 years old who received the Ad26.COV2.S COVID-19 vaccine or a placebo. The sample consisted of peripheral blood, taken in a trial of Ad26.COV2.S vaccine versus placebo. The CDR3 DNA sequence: TGTGCCAGCACCCCGGGACAGCTTAGCTCCTACGAGCAGTACTTC. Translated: CASTPGQLSSYEQYF.